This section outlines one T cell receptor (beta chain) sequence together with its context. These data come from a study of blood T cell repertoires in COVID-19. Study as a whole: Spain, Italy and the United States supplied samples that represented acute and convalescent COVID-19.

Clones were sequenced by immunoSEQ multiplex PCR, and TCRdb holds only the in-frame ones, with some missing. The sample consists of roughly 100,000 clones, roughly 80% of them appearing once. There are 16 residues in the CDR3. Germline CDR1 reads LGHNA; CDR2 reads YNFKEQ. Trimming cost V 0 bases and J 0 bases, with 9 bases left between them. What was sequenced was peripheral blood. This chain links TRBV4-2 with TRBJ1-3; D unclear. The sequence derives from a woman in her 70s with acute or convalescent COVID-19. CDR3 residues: CASSQDPLSSGNTIYF. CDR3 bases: TGTGCCAGCAGCCAAGACCCGTTGAGCTCTGGAAACACCATATATTTT.